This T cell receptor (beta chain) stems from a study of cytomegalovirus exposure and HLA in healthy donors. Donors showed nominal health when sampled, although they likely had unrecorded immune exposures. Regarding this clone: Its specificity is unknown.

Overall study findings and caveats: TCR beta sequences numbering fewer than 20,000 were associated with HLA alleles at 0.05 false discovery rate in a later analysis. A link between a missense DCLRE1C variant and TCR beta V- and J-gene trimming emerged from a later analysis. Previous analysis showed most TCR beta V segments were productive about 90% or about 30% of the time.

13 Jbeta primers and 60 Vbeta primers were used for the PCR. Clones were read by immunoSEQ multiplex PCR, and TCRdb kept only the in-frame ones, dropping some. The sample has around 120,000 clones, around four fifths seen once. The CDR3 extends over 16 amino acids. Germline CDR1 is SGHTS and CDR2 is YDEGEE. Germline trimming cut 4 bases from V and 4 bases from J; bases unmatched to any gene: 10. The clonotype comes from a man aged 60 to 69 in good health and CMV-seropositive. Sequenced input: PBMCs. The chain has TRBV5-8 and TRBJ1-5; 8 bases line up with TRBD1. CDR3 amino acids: CASSPRRDRSNQPQHF. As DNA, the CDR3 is TGTGCCAGCAGCCCGAGACGGGACAGGTCGAATCAGCCCCAGCATTTT.